These 23 T cell receptor beta chains share one sample of origin, sequenced in a study of beta chain features in type 1 diabetes (dated by TCRdb to the late 2010s). The library relied on the immunoSEQ multiplex PCR assay. All of the isolated RNA was reverse transcribed with the High Capacity cDNA Reverse Transcription Kit, so expressed TCRB transcripts were sequenced. Here the immuneACCESS table is served through TCRdb, limited to in-frame sequences with V and J called. Missing clones are a known gap in these copies; in checked studies unresolved V genes cover under half, and the rest lacks a known reason. This sample is represented by about 320,000 clones; about 15% of them were singletons. Approximately 7% of the sample is in the top ten clones. The sequenced sample consisted of central memory CD4+ T cells from blood. These TCRs come from a man aged 25-45 years in good health.

The table lists this clone with a few counts. J is TRBJ2-1 and V is TRBV5-1; 13 nucleotides align to TRBD2. This CDR3 region has 15 residues. Germline assignment: CDR1 SGHRS and CDR2 YFSETQ. J was trimmed by 4 bases and V by 4 bases; bases with no gene match: 2. Here the CDR3 reads CASSGGLAGYNEQFF. The CDR3 DNA reads as TGCGCCAGCAGCGGGGGACTAGCGGGATACAATGAGCAGTTCTTC.

J is TRBJ2-3 and V is TRBV2, with TRBD1 matching 7 bases. The V and J ends lost 6 bases and 2 bases, in that order; junction bases with no gene match: 8. CDR3 length: 15 residues. Germline loops: CDR1 SNHLY, CDR2 FYNNEI. The CDR3 coding sequence is TGTGCCAGCAGAGGGGGACAGTACGACACAGATACGCAGTATTTT. This sequence encodes CASRGGQYDTDTQYF.

The rearrangement links TRBV11-3 to TRBJ2-3; D is uncertain. Germline-derived CDR1 and CDR2 are SGHNT and YENEEA. The CDR3 spans 14 residues. V lost 8 bases to trimming and J lost 0 bases, with 12 bases between them. CDR3 protein: CASGAGSSTDTQYF. The CDR3 coding sequence is TGTGCCAGCGGTGCAGGATCTAGCACAGATACGCAGTATTTT. Drawing the rest from reference TRBV11-3 and TRBJ2-3, the complete variable domain is EAGVVQSPRYKIIEKKQPVAFWCNPISGHNTLYWYLQNLGQGPELLIRYENEEAVDDSQLPKDRFSAERLKGVDSTLKIQPAELGDSAVYLCASGAGSSTDTQYFGPGTRLTVL.

This clone has just a few counts. The chain links TRBV5-4 to TRBJ2-3, with 13 bases fitting TRBD2. Losses at the gene ends were 6 bases for V and 5 bases for J; bases not matched to a gene: 3. The germline V gene has CDR1 SGHNT and CDR2 YYREEE (reference sequence). The CDR3 has 14 amino acids. CDR3 loop: CASTGLAGEDTQYF. The CDR3 region has the DNA TGTGCCAGCACCGGACTAGCGGGAGAAGATACGCAGTATTTT.

The chain couples TRBV12-5 to TRBJ2-2, with D perhaps assigned TRBD1 or TRBD2 (5 bases each). CDR1 and CDR2 from the germline V gene are LGHNT and FRNRAP. V was cut by 1 base and J by 0 bases, with 9 bases left in between. The CDR3 is 16 residues long. CDR3 in amino acids: CASGLAGTSNTGELFF. CDR3 in DNA: TGTGCTAGTGGTTTGGCAGGGACCTCGAACACCGGGGAGCTGTTTTTT.

The V and J genes are TRBV7-9 and TRBJ2-1, with 8 bases that match TRBD2. CDR1 and CDR2 (germline): SEHNR, FQNEAQ (reference sequence). This CDR3 spans 14 amino acids. The V gene end was trimmed by 7 bases and the J gene end by 7 bases; junction bases not matched to a gene: 9. The CDR3 sequence is CASTVGGAINEQFF. The CDR3 nucleotides read TGTGCCAGCACCGTCGGGGGGGCCATTAATGAGCAGTTCTTC.

This chain links TRBV6-1 with TRBJ1-5; D uncertain. Trimming removed 0 bases at V and 6 bases at J, with 6 bases between. Per germline, CDR1 MNHNS and CDR2 SASEGT. The CDR3 sequence is 13 residues long. In DNA, the CDR3 is TGTGCCAGCAGTGAAGCCTGGGGTCAGCCCCAGCATTTT. This translates into CASSEAWGQPQHF.

The sample holds a few counts of this clone. The chain has TRBV19 and TRBJ1-1; D is undetermined. Trimming removed 7 bases from V and 1 base from J, with 13 bases in between. Germline V gives CDR1 LNHDA, CDR2 SQIVND (reference sequence). The CDR3 extends over 14 amino acids. Written as DNA, the CDR3 is TGTGCCAGTAATCCCGGACGGTCGAACACTGAAGCTTTCTTT. Translation gives CASNPGRSNTEAFF.

This clone was recorded a few times. V usage is TRBV9 and J usage is TRBJ2-2; D remains unclear. The ends were cut back, 0 bases at V and 4 bases at J, with 7 bases in the middle. The CDR3 is made up of 14 amino acids. The germline CDR1 and CDR2 sequences are SGDLS and YYNGEE. This CDR3 is CASSVDKFTGELFF. CDR3 sequence (DNA): TGTGCCAGCAGCGTAGACAAGTTCACCGGGGAGCTGTTTTTT.

J is TRBJ1-6 and V is TRBV2; 9 nucleotides align to TRBD1. The V gene end was trimmed by 3 bases and the J gene end by 10 bases; junction bases not matched to a gene: 10. This CDR3 comprises 16 residues. Germline values: CDR1 SNHLY, CDR2 FYNNEI. As DNA, the CDR3 is TGTGCCAGCAGTGAGTCGGGACAGGGAATGGGGTCACCCCTCCACTTT. Residues: CASSESGQGMGSPLHF. Looking up the rest from reference TRBV2 and TRBJ1-6 gives the full variable domain: EPEVTQTPSHQVTQMGQEVILRCVPISNHLYFYWYRQILGQKVEFLVSFYNNEISEKSEIFDDQFSVERPDGSNFTLKIRSTKLEDSAMYFCASSESGQGMGSPLHFGNGTRLTVT.

This clone was counted only a few times. The V call is TRBV9, the J call TRBJ2-5; D perhaps matches TRBD2 (6 bases). Trimming left V 4 bases short and J 5 bases short, with 18 bases between. The CDR3 has 15 residues. Germline V gives CDR1 SGDLS, CDR2 YYNGEE. The CDR3 nucleotides are TGTGCCAGCAGCACCCGGGACTTCGTCGGGGAGACCCAGTACTTC. The encoded protein is CASSTRDFVGETQYF.

This clone was counted between two and nine times. This rearrangement joins TRBV30 to TRBJ1-4; 7 bases line up with TRBD1. Trimming removed 2 bases from V and 3 bases from J; junction bases left unmatched: 6. This CDR3 is 15 amino acids long. CDR1 and CDR2 (germline): GTSNPN, SVGIG (reference sequence). CDR3 nucleotides: TGTGCCTGGAGTATCTTGACAGGGTCTAATGAAAAACTGTTTTTT. Translation gives CAWSILTGSNEKLFF.

Only a few counts were recorded for this clone. V and J are TRBV6-1 and TRBJ2-3, with 9 bases lining up with TRBD2. This CDR3 region has 14 residues. CDR1 and CDR2 (germline): MNHNS, SASEGT. The J segment lost 5 bases and the V segment lost 8 bases, leaving 8 bases of the junction unmatched. Written as DNA, the CDR3 is TGTGCCAGCCATCTAGCGGGAAGGGGAGATACGCAGTATTTT. Amino acid sequence: CASHLAGRGDTQYF.

This rearrangement joins TRBV2 to TRBJ1-1; 9 bases are a match to TRBD1. Per germline, CDR1 SNHLY and CDR2 FYNNEI. Losses at the gene ends were 6 bases for V and 1 base for J; bases not matched to a gene: 9. This CDR3 contains 16 residues. This CDR3 is CASRETGGNGNTEAFF. The CDR3 DNA sequence: TGTGCCAGCAGGGAGACAGGGGGAAATGGGAACACTGAAGCTTTCTTT.

This clone showed up just a few times. The rearrangement joins TRBV12-2 to TRBJ2-5; the table calls TRBD1, which could not be checked here. TRBV12-2 has pseudogene status. This CDR3 region has 15 residues. CDR3 in amino acids: CASRFQQGAQETQYF. The CDR3 DNA reads as TGTGCAAGTCGCTTTCAACAGGGGGCCCAAGAGACCCAGTACTTC.

For this clone: At one of its ends the junction is not consistent with the germline gene, which may arise from a read error. V usage is TRBV7-9 and J usage is TRBJ2-4, with no clear D. The germline CDR1 and CDR2 sequences are SEHNR and FQNEAQ (reference sequence). The CDR3 is made up of 16 amino acids. The CDR3 region has the DNA TGCGCCAGCAGCCAAGTTACACCGCTAGCCAAAAACATTCAGTACTTC. It is translated as CASSQVTPLAKNIQYF.

This clone was detected a few times. The gene calls are TRBV5-1 and TRBJ2-7; TRBD2 matches at 14 bases. The V gene's germline CDR1 is SGHRS and CDR2 YFSETQ. J lost 0 bases, V lost 7 bases, and 9 bases had no gene match. The CDR3 sequence is 17 residues long. The CDR3 DNA follows: TGCGCCAGCCGAAAGGGGACTAGCGGGGGTTACTCCTACGAGCAGTACTTC. It codes for CASRKGTSGGYSYEQYF. Full variable domain (missing parts from reference TRBV5-1 and TRBJ2-7): KAGVTQTPRYLIKTRGQQVTLSCSPISGHRSVSWYQQTPGQGLQFLFEYFSETQRNKGNFPGRFSGRQFSNSRSEMNVSTLELGDSALYLCASRKGTSGGYSYEQYFGPGTRLTVT.

This clone was detected a few times. CDR3 DNA sequence: TGTGCCAGCAGCGTAGGGACAGCGAACTATGGCTACACCTTC. It yields the protein CASSVGTANYGYTF. The V and J genes are TRBV6-5 and TRBJ1-2; 7 nucleotides match TRBD1. The CDR3 consists of 14 residues. The germline V gene has CDR1 MNHEY and CDR2 SVGAGI. The junction had 6 bases not matched to a gene; V was cut back by 6 bases and J by 2 bases.

The rearrangement joins TRBV30 to TRBJ1-6; D remains unclear. The CDR3 extends over 13 amino acids. With 4 bases removed from V and 6 bases from J, the gap between germline ends came to 10 bases. Germline CDR1 is GTSNPN and CDR2 is SVGIG (reference sequence). CDR3 nucleotides: TGTGCCTGGACTTACCGGAGTAATTCACCCCTCCACTTT. This translates into CAWTYRSNSPLHF. The full variable domain, with the rest looked up from reference TRBV30 and TRBJ1-6, is SQTIHQWPATLVQPVGSPLSLECTVEGTSNPNLYWYRQAAGRGLQLLFYSVGIGQISSEVPQNLSASRPQDRQFILSSKKLLLSDSGFYLCAWTYRSNSPLHFGNGTRLTVT.

This clone appeared a few times. This sample also contains other DNA sequences that code for the same CDR3. The chain recombines TRBV7-9 with TRBJ1-1, with a tentative D call TRBD1 (5 bases). The CDR3 runs 13 residues. Trimming removed 6 bases from V and 4 bases from J, with 12 bases in between. Germline values: CDR1 SEHNR, CDR2 FQNEAQ (reference sequence). The CDR3 loop is CASSQGTGTEAFF. Here the CDR3 DNA reads TGTGCCAGCAGTCAAGGGACGGGCACTGAAGCTTTCTTT.

The J gene is TRBJ2-7, the V gene TRBV5-1; D gene uncertain. CDR1 and CDR2 from the germline V gene are SGHRS and YFSETQ. The CDR3 length is 13 residues. Trimming shortened V by 5 bases and J by 4 bases, and 13 bases separated the two germline ends. CDR3 DNA sequence: TGCGCCAGCAGGAAGCCAGAAGATTACGAGCAGTACTTC. This sequence encodes CASRKPEDYEQYF.

The chain employs TRBV6-6 and TRBJ2-3, with D perhaps TRBD1 or TRBD2 (6 bases each). Trimming pared 7 bases from V and 4 bases from J, leaving 18 bases between. Germline lookup yields CDR1 MNHNY and CDR2 SVGAGI (reference sequence). The CDR3 has 15 amino acids. The CDR3 DNA is TGTGCCAGCACTTTATCCGGGGGCCGGGCAGATACGCAGTATTTT. This sequence encodes CASTLSGGRADTQYF.

The table lists this clone with a few counts. The chain is built from TRBV19 and TRBJ1-5, with 10 bases aligning to TRBD1. This CDR3 spans 15 amino acids. CDR1 LNHDA and CDR2 SQIVND come from the germline V gene (reference sequence). V shed 5 bases and J 7 bases; nucleotides not matched to a gene: 8. The CDR3 sequence is CASSETGGVRQPQHF. CDR3 nucleotide sequence: TGTGCCAGTAGTGAGACAGGGGGCGTCCGCCAGCCCCAGCATTTT. The full variable domain, with the rest looked up from reference TRBV19 and TRBJ1-5, is DGGITQSPKYLFRKEGQNVTLSCEQNLNHDAMYWYRQDPGQGLRLIYYSQIVNDFQKGDIAEGYSVSREKKESFPLTVTSAQKNPTAFYLCASSETGGVRQPQHFGDGTRLSIL.